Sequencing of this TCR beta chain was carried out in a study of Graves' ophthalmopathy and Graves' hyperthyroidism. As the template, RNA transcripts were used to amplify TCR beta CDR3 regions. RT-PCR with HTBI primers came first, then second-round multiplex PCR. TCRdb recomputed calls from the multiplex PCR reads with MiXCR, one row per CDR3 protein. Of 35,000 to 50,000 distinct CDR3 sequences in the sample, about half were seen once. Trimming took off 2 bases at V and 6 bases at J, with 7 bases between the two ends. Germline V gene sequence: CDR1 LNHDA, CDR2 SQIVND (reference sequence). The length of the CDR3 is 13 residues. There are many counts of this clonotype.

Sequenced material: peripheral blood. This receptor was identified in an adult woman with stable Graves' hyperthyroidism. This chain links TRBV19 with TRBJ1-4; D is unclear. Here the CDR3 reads CASSINPDEKLFF. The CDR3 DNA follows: TGTGCCAGTAGTATAAACCCGGATGAAAAACTGTTTTTT. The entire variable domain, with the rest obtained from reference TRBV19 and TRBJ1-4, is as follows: DGGITQSPKYLFRKEGQNVTLSCEQNLNHDAMYWYRQDPGQGLRLIYYSQIVNDFQKGDIAEGYSVSREKKESFPLTVTSAQKNPTAFYLCASSINPDEKLFFGSGTQLSVL.